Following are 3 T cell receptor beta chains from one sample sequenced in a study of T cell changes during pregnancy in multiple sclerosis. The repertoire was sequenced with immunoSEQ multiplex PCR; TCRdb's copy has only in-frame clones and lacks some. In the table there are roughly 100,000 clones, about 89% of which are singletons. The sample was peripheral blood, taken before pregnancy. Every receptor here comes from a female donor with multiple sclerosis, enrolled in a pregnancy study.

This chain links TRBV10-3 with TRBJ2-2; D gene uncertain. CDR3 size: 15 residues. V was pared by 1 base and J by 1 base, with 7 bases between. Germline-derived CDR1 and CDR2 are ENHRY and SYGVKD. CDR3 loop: CAISEWAENTGELFF. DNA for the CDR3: TGTGCCATCAGTGAGTGGGCAGAGAACACCGGGGAGCTGTTTTTT.

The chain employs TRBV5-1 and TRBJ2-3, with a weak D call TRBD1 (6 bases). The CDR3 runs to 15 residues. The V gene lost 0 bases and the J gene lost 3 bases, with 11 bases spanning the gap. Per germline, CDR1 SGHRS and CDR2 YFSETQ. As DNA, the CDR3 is TGCGCCAGCAGCTTGGTGGCAGGGGCGACAGATACGCAGTATTTT. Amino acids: CASSLVAGATDTQYF.

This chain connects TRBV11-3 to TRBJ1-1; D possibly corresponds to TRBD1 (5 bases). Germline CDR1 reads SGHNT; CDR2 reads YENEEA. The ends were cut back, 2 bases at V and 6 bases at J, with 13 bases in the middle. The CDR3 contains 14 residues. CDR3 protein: CASSLLAGGAEAFF. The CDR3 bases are TGTGCCAGCAGCTTACTGGCGGGGGGGGCTGAAGCTTTCTTT.